The entry below gives a single TCR beta chain sequence along with its context. CDR3 length: 17 amino acids. Germline values: CDR1 SGHVS, CDR2 FNYEAQ. The V gene lost 0 bases and the J gene lost 10 bases, with 21 bases spanning the gap. This record belongs to a study of cytomegalovirus exposure and HLA in healthy donors. Produced via immunoSEQ multiplex PCR; TCRdb's table is partial and in-frame only. The sample lists 150,000 to 180,000 clones, about 86% occurring once. Sequencing was performed on PBMCs. This clonotype was obtained from a human donor in good health. V usage is TRBV7-6 and J usage is TRBJ2-2, with a weak D call TRBD2 (5 bases). The CDR3 here is CASSLAPTGYISVELFF. The CDR3 DNA sequence: TGTGCCAGCAGCTTAGCGCCGACGGGGTACATTTCTGTGGAGCTGTTTTTT.